Following are 32 T cell receptor beta chains from one sample sequenced in a study of blood T cells in healthy people across ages. For the second PCR, which ran for about 6 to 11 cycles, a sample-barcoded 5' primer and a J-beta primer mix were used. TCRdb used MiXCR to reprocess the 5' RACE reads, holding one entry per CDR3 protein. The profile shows some 780,000 distinct CDR3 sequences, approximately 60% of them singletons. The sequenced material came from blood. These receptors were taken from a middle-aged man in good health.

This clonotype was picked up many times. This rearrangement joins TRBV5-1 to TRBJ2-2; D unclear. The germline gives CDR1 SGHRS, CDR2 YFSETQ. V gave up 2 bases and J gave up 1 base, with 6 bases separating them. This CDR3 region has 14 residues. As DNA, the CDR3 is TGCGCCAGCAGCTTAGAACTGAACACCGGGGAGCTGTTTTTT. This translates into CASSLELNTGELFF.

CDR3 sequence reads: CASTLESTEAFF. The DNA for the CDR3 is TGCGCCAGCACCCTCGAGAGCACTGAAGCTTTCTTT. This chain uses TRBV5-1 with TRBJ1-1; D uncertain. The CDR3 has 12 residues. Germline assignment: CDR1 SGHRS and CDR2 YFSETQ. With 6 bases removed from V and 4 bases from J, the gap between germline ends came to 10 bases.

This chain uses TRBV5-1 with TRBJ2-5; 10 nucleotides agree with TRBD2. Trimming cost V 7 bases and J 3 bases; bases outside gene matches: 3. Germline V lookup: CDR1 SGHRS, CDR2 YFSETQ. The CDR3 extends over 13 amino acids. The CDR3 sequence: CASSTSGEETQYF. The CDR3 bases are TGCGCCAGCTCCACTAGCGGGGAAGAGACCCAGTACTTC.

The rearrangement uses TRBV5-5 and TRBJ2-7, with TRBD2 matching over 14 bases. The tail of the sequence fits TRBJ2-5 better, so the J call may be wrong. CDR3 length equals 17 residues. Germline CDR1 reads SGHKS; CDR2 reads YYEKEE (reference sequence). CDR3 protein: CASSPTSGGGDVETQYF. CDR3 nucleotides: TGTGCCAGCAGCCCGACTAGCGGGGGGGGAGATGTAGAGACCCAGTACTTC.

This clonotype occurred a few times. This chain links TRBV5-5 with TRBJ2-7; D could derive from TRBD1 or TRBD2 (5 bases each). Germline values: CDR1 SGHKS, CDR2 YYEKEE (reference sequence). This CDR3 region has 16 residues. The V and J ends lost 0 bases and 0 bases respectively, with 13 bases between them. CDR3 loop: CASSLERGGSSYEQYF. CDR3 in DNA: TGTGCCAGCAGCTTGGAAAGGGGTGGGAGCTCCTACGAGCAGTACTTC.

The chain joins TRBV4-1 to TRBJ2-2, with a tentative D call TRBD2 (5 bases). V was clipped by 1 base and J by 6 bases, with 9 bases between them. The CDR3 spans 14 residues. Germline V lookup: CDR1 MGHRA, CDR2 YSYEKL. The CDR3 protein is CASSQVEESGELFF. DNA for the CDR3: TGCGCCAGCAGCCAAGTGGAGGAGTCCGGGGAGCTGTTTTTT.

The rearrangement uses TRBV20-1 and TRBJ1-1; D uncertain. This CDR3 has 14 residues. Germline V lookup: CDR1 DFQATT, CDR2 SNEGSKA (reference sequence). The V end was cut by 5 bases, the J end by 4 bases, with 17 bases between. The CDR3, as DNA: TGCAGTGCTCATAAGGGATTAATGGGCACTGAAGCTTTCTTT. Residues: CSAHKGLMGTEAFF.

This chain uses TRBV29-1 with TRBJ2-2; D gene uncertain. The CDR3 totals 12 residues. Germline-derived CDR1 and CDR2 are SQVTM and ANQGSEA. The germline V and J ends were trimmed by 0 bases and 3 bases, with 2 bases remaining between them. The CDR3 nucleotides read TGCAGCGTTGAAGACGACACCGGGGAGCTGTTTTTT. Its translation: CSVEDDTGELFF.

V and J are TRBV28 and TRBJ1-1, with D perhaps matching TRBD1 (5 bases). The germline gives CDR1 MDHEN, CDR2 SYDVKM. This CDR3 comprises 15 residues. Trimming shortened V by 6 bases and J by 5 bases, and 19 bases separated the two germline ends. The DNA for the CDR3 is TGTGCCAGCAGGGAGAATGCAGCAAGGGGAACTGAAGCTTTCTTT. Amino acids: CASRENAARGTEAFF.

In this sample, this clonotype turned up a few times. This rearrangement joins TRBV29-1 to TRBJ2-1, with D possibly matching TRBD2 (6 bases). The CDR3 is 11 amino acids. Per the germline V gene, CDR1 is SQVTM and CDR2 is ANQGSEA. The V and J ends lost 6 bases and 14 bases respectively, with 17 bases between them. The CDR3 spells CSVATVDYEFF. The CDR3 coding sequence is TGCAGCGTAGCTACAGTGGACTACGAGTTCTTC.

This clonotype was detected only a few times. Possible read error: a much larger clone is one base away. This chain uses TRBV27 with TRBJ2-7; D is unresolved. The V end lost 5 bases, the J end lost 7 bases, and 24 bases lay between the germline ends. CDR3 length equals 16 residues. Germline CDR1 reads MNHEY; CDR2 reads SMNVEV (reference sequence). CDR3 nucleotides: TGTGCCAGCAGTCCATCCACTGGCGCCCTGAGTCGGGAGCAGTACTTC. Its protein is CASSPSTGALSREQYF.

This sequence joins TRBV28 and TRBJ2-7; maybe TRBD1 (5 bases). The CDR3 is 12 amino acids. Deletions cut 2 bases from V and 7 bases from J, with 9 bases between. The germline gives CDR1 MDHEN, CDR2 SYDVKM. CDR3 bases: TGTGCCAGCAGTTTAGCAGGGTTAGAGCAGTACTTC. This translates into CASSLAGLEQYF.

J is TRBJ2-3 and V is TRBV12-3 or TRBV12-4; 8 nucleotides align to TRBD2. The CDR3 loop spans 15 amino acids. V shed 6 bases and J 5 bases; nucleotides not matched to a gene: 10. The DNA for the CDR3 is TGTGCCAGCAGAGACGGAGGACTAGCAAAAGATACGCAGTATTTT. Amino acids: CASRDGGLAKDTQYF.

CDR3 DNA: TGCGCCAGCAGCAGAAGCGGGACTAGCGGCGATGAGCAGTTCTTC. This gives the protein CASSRSGTSGDEQFF. The genes are TRBV5-1 and TRBJ2-1; TRBD2 matches 11 bases. Trimming took 4 bases from V and 8 from J; bases not matched to a gene: 8. Germline CDR1 is SGHRS and CDR2 is YFSETQ. The CDR3 is made up of 15 amino acids.

V and J are TRBV10-3 and TRBJ2-1; tentative D call: TRBD2 (6 bases). Germline-derived CDR1 and CDR2 are ENHRY and SYGVKD. With 6 bases removed from V and 6 bases from J, the gap between germline ends came to 15 bases. CDR3 size: 14 residues. The CDR3 region is CAISGEGLSNEQFF. The CDR3 coding sequence is TGTGCCATCAGCGGCGAGGGACTCTCCAATGAGCAGTTCTTC.

V gene TRBV20-1 combines with J gene TRBJ2-3, with D perhaps matching TRBD2 (5 bases). The germline V and J ends were trimmed by 0 bases and 4 bases, with 11 bases remaining between them. Germline values: CDR1 DFQATT, CDR2 SNEGSKA (reference sequence). This CDR3 region has 14 residues. The CDR3 reads CSARDWRNPDTQYF. In DNA form, the CDR3 reads TGCAGTGCTAGAGATTGGAGGAACCCAGATACGCAGTATTTT.

This clonotype was seen once. The chain couples TRBV20-1 to TRBJ1-1; D call uncertain. Germline CDR1 reads DFQATT; CDR2 reads SNEGSKA (reference sequence). This CDR3 contains 12 residues. V lost 3 bases and J 8 bases, leaving 13 bases between the germline ends. This chain's CDR3 is CSARDSIGEAFF. The DNA for the CDR3 is TGCAGTGCTAGGGATAGTATAGGGGAAGCTTTCTTT.

The CDR3 DNA reads TGTGCCAGCAGTGAACGGGACATGACTGAAGCTTTCTTT. It yields the protein CASSERDMTEAFF. This chain links TRBV6-1 with TRBJ1-1, with D maybe TRBD1 (6 bases). The V and J ends lost 2 bases and 5 bases respectively, with 9 bases between them. Germline V gene sequence: CDR1 MNHNS, CDR2 SASEGT. The CDR3 contains 13 residues.

The V and J genes are TRBV20-1 and TRBJ2-1; 8 nucleotides match TRBD2. V shed 0 bases and J 9 bases; nucleotides not matched to a gene: 13. Germline-derived CDR1 and CDR2 are DFQATT and SNEGSKA (reference sequence). This CDR3 is 16 amino acids long. In DNA, the CDR3 is TGCAGTGCTAGAGATGGGGGGACTAGTAGGTTCGGTGAGCAGTTCTTC. It codes for CSARDGGTSRFGEQFF.

The CDR3 spells CASSLGTGFREETQYF. CDR3 coding DNA: TGTGCCAGCAGTTTGGGAACAGGGTTTAGAGAAGAGACCCAGTACTTC. The J gene is TRBJ2-5, the V gene TRBV28; a weak D match, TRBD1 (6 bases). Trimming cost V 3 bases and J 3 bases, with 17 bases left between them. The CDR3 length is 16 residues. CDR1 and CDR2 from the germline V gene are MDHEN and SYDVKM.

This clonotype was observed a handful of times. The V call is TRBV7-8, the J call TRBJ1-2; D gene uncertain. Trimming cost V 2 bases and J 7 bases, with 23 bases left between them. Germline values: CDR1 SGHVS, CDR2 FQNEAQ. The CDR3 contains 17 residues. The CDR3 sequence is CASSLPVLGSRASGYTF. In nucleotides, the CDR3 is TGTGCCAGCAGCTTACCCGTTTTGGGCTCCCGGGCCAGTGGCTACACCTTC.

The V call is TRBV7-2, the J call TRBJ2-5; 7 nucleotides agree with TRBD1. The J call may be mistaken, given a closer DNA end match to TRBJ2-7. Germline V gives CDR1 SGHTA, CDR2 FQGNSA. The CDR3 length is 14 residues. The CDR3 is CASSQGDRYYEQYF. CDR3 DNA: TGTGCCAGCAGCCAAGGGGACAGATACTACGAGCAGTACTTC.

The chain has TRBV7-2 and TRBJ1-3; TRBD1 might be the D (6 bases). The V and J ends lost 0 bases and 0 bases respectively, with 9 bases between them. This CDR3 region has 16 residues. The germline V gene encodes CDR1 SGHTA and CDR2 FQGNSA. The CDR3 sequence: CASSLAGQPSGNTIYF. The CDR3 region has the DNA TGTGCCAGCAGCTTAGCTGGACAGCCCTCTGGAAACACCATATATTTT.

The V call is TRBV7-2, the J call TRBJ2-7; 8 nucleotides match TRBD1. Germline CDR1 is SGHTA and CDR2 is FQGNSA. CDR3 length equals 17 residues. J gave up 2 bases and V 3 bases, and 12 bases lay outside the gene matches. The CDR3 DNA sequence: TGTGCCAGCAGCTTTCGGGCCTCCGGGACAGGCCCCTACGAGCAGTACTTC. Its translation: CASSFRASGTGPYEQYF.

This clonotype was observed a single time. The chain links TRBV29-1 to TRBJ1-1; 8 nucleotides match TRBD1. Losses at the gene ends were 3 bases for V and 1 base for J; bases not matched to a gene: 7. The CDR3 contains 15 residues. CDR1 and CDR2 (germline): SQVTM, ANQGSEA. CDR3 protein: CSVEGGQAQNTEAFF. The CDR3 DNA is TGCAGCGTTGAGGGGGGACAGGCCCAGAACACTGAAGCTTTCTTT.

The chain couples TRBV20-1 to TRBJ2-7; possible D gene TRBD1, 5 bases. The CDR3 has 14 amino acids. Germline V CDR1 and CDR2: DFQATT, SNEGSKA (reference sequence). V lost 1 base and J lost 2, with 12 bases in between. The CDR3, as DNA: TGCAGTGCTAGAGTCGACCAGGGAACCTACGAGCAGTACTTC. Amino acids: CSARVDQGTYEQYF.

V is TRBV7-6 and J is TRBJ2-5; 7 nucleotides line up with TRBD1. Germline assignment: CDR1 SGHVS and CDR2 FNYEAQ. The CDR3 runs 15 residues. The V segment lost 0 bases and the J segment 4 bases; nucleotides outside the gene matches: 5. CDR3 sequence: CASSLADRALETQYF. The CDR3 DNA reads TGTGCCAGCAGCTTAGCCGACAGGGCCCTAGAGACCCAGTACTTC.

The genes are TRBV3-1 and TRBJ2-1; D is unresolved. The CDR3 has 15 residues. The V gene lost 4 bases and the J gene lost 8 bases, with 18 bases spanning the gap. From germline, CDR1 is LGHDT and CDR2 YNNKEL (reference sequence). This CDR3 is CASSPARRRFDEQFF. The CDR3 DNA follows: TGTGCCAGCAGCCCAGCTAGGCGCCGTTTCGATGAGCAGTTCTTC.

As concerns this clonotype: It may be a read error: a sequence one base away is much more abundant. This chain links TRBV5-6 with TRBJ2-5; tentative D call: TRBD1 (5 bases). The CDR3 has 16 residues. CDR1 is SGHDT and CDR2 is YYEEEE in the germline V gene. CDR3 nucleotides: TGTGCCGGCAGCTCCCAAGACAGCCCGACCCAAGAGACCCAGTACTTC. Its protein is CAGSSQDSPTQETQYF. The full variable domain, rest sourced from reference TRBV5-6 and TRBJ2-5, is DAGVTQSPTHLIKTRGQQVTLRCSPKSGHDTVSWYQQALGQGPQFIFQYYEEEERQRGNFPDRFSGHQFPNYSSELNVNALLLGDSALYLCAGSSQDSPTQETQYFGPGTRLLVL.

This clonotype was picked up a small number of times. V usage is TRBV29-1 and J usage is TRBJ1-2; D remains unclear. V was pared by 3 bases and J by 1 base, with 6 bases between. The V gene's germline CDR1 is SQVTM and CDR2 ANQGSEA. This CDR3 is built from 12 residues. Here the CDR3 reads CSVDNSNYGYTF. In DNA form, the CDR3 reads TGCAGCGTTGATAACAGTAACTATGGCTACACCTTC.

Worth noting for this clonotype: The junction differs from germline at one of its ends, possibly a read error. The gene calls are TRBV5-1 and TRBJ2-7, with TRBD2 identical over 9 bases. The closer fit of TRBJ2-5 to the DNA end suggests the J call may be wrong. Germline CDR1 and CDR2: SGHRS and YFSETQ. The length of the CDR3 is 16 residues. The CDR3 here is CASSPAGLAMQATQYF. In DNA form, the CDR3 reads TGCGCCAGCAGCCCCGCGGGACTAGCCATGCAAGCGACCCAGTACTTC.

Here the CDR3 reads CSVLGLGGNNEQFF. The CDR3 nucleotides read TGCAGCGTTTTGGGCCTCGGAGGTAACAATGAGCAGTTCTTC. The gene calls are TRBV29-1 and TRBJ2-1, with D possibly being TRBD2 (5 bases). The germline V and J ends were trimmed by 5 bases and 5 bases, with 16 bases remaining between them. CDR3 length: 14 residues. CDR1 is SQVTM, CDR2 ANQGSEA, per germline.